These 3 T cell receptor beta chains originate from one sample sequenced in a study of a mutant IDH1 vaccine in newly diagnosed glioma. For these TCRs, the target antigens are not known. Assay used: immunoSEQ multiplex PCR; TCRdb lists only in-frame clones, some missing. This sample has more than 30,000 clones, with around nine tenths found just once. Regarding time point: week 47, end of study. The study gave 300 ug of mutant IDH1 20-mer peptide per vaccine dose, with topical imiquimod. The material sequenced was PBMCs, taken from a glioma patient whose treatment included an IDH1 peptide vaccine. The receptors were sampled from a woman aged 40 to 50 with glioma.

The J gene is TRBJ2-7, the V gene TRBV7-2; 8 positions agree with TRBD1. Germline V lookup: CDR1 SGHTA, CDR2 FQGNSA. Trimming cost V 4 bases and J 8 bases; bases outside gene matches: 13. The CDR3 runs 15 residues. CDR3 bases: TGTGCCAGCAGCTATCGACAGGGGAGGCAAATGAAGCAGTACTTC. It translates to CASSYRQGRQMKQYF.

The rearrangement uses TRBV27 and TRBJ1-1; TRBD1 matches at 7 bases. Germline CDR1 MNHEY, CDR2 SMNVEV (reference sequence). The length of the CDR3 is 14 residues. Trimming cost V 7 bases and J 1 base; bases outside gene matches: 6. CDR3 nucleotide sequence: TGTGCCAGCATCGACAGGGTGGGGAACACTGAAGCTTTCTTT. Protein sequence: CASIDRVGNTEAFF.

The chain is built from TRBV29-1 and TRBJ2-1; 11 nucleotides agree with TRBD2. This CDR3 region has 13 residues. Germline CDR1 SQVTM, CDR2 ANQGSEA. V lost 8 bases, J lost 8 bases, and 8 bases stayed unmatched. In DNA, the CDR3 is TGCAGCATTAAGACTAGCGGGAAAGATGAGCAGTTCTTC. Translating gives CSIKTSGKDEQFF.